These 26 T cell receptor beta chains originate from one sample sequenced in a study of identical twins. TCRdb analysed the 5' RACE reads with MiXCR anew, one entry per CDR3 protein. The sample lists 1,800,000 or so distinct CDR3 sequences; roughly 35% were seen once. Sample: cord blood. The receptors shown here come from a newborn girl in good health.

This sequence joins TRBV5-1 and TRBJ2-1; D unclear. The J call may be faulty, since TRBJ2-7 better matches the DNA end. In germline, CDR1 is SGHRS, CDR2 YFSETQ. This CDR3 is built from 13 residues. The CDR3 coding sequence is TGCGCCAGCAGCTTGGGTCACCCCAATGAGCAGTACTTC. This codes for CASSLGHPNEQYF.

The chain links TRBV20-1 to TRBJ2-7; 9 bases are a match to TRBD1. Germline CDR1 DFQATT, CDR2 SNEGSKA (reference sequence). The V gene end was trimmed by 3 bases and the J gene end by 2 bases; junction bases not matched to a gene: 5. The CDR3 sequence is 14 residues long. The CDR3 DNA follows: TGCAGTGCTAGTCCCCGGACAGGGGCCTACGAGCAGTACTTC. It translates to CSASPRTGAYEQYF.

This clonotype was counted once. This rearrangement joins TRBV7-9 to TRBJ2-3; maybe TRBD1 (6 bases). The length of the CDR3 is 14 residues. Trimming stripped 8 bases from V and 4 bases from J, with 16 bases between. Germline loops: CDR1 SEHNR, CDR2 FQNEAQ (reference sequence). The CDR3 coding sequence is TGTGCCAGCTCGCGCAGGGGTCTCGCAGATACGCAGTATTTT. Translation gives CASSRRGLADTQYF.

Only a few counts were recorded for this clonotype. The J gene is TRBJ2-1, the V gene TRBV14; TRBD1 is a possible D gene (6 bases). Germline-derived CDR1 and CDR2 are SGHDN and FVKESK. The CDR3 is made up of 13 amino acids. V lost 0 bases and J 9 bases, leaving 9 bases between the germline ends. CDR3 protein: CASSQERGTEQFF. Written as DNA, the CDR3 is TGTGCCAGCAGCCAAGAGAGGGGGACTGAGCAGTTCTTC.

This clonotype was seen repeatedly, ten times or more. The genes are TRBV7-2 and TRBJ2-2; D uncertain. Trimming took 6 bases from V and 1 from J, leaving 9 bases between them. CDR1 and CDR2 from the germline V gene are SGHTA and FQGNSA. This CDR3 region has 14 residues. This chain's CDR3 is CASSLWGNTGELFF. The CDR3 nucleotides are TGTGCCAGCAGTTTATGGGGGAACACCGGGGAGCTGTTTTTT.

The chain joins TRBV4-1 to TRBJ2-3; TRBD2 is a possible D gene (5 bases). Trimming took 4 bases from V and 4 from J, leaving 12 bases between them. The CDR3 is 14 residues long. Looked up from germline, CDR1 is MGHRA and CDR2 is YSYEKL. For the CDR3, the DNA is TGCGCCAGCAGCCTGAGACTAATAGCAGATACGCAGTATTTT. This translates into CASSLRLIADTQYF.

The V and J genes are TRBV6-2 or TRBV6-3 and TRBJ1-2; D is unclear. This CDR3 region has 13 residues. CDR1 and CDR2 (germline): MNHEY, SVGEGT. V dropped 7 bases and J dropped 8 bases, with 17 bases sitting between them. DNA of the CDR3: TGTGCCAGCACTCAAGCCCAGGCGGGAGGCTACACCTTC. Protein product: CASTQAQAGGYTF.

At least ten counts were recorded for this clonotype. The chain is built from TRBV27 and TRBJ2-5; TRBD1 or TRBD2 may be the D gene (5 bases each). V was pared by 3 bases and J by 3 bases, with 8 bases between. The length of the CDR3 is 13 residues. Germline CDR1 reads MNHEY; CDR2 reads SMNVEV (reference sequence). CDR3 amino acids: CASSFGGKETQYF. As DNA, the CDR3 is TGTGCCAGCAGTTTTGGGGGAAAAGAGACCCAGTACTTC.

The chain joins TRBV2 to TRBJ2-2, with D possibly being TRBD2 (7 bases). Germline V gene lookup returns CDR1 SNHLY and CDR2 FYNNEI. The V and J ends lost 6 bases and 7 bases respectively, with 18 bases between them. The length of the CDR3 is 15 residues. The CDR3 DNA follows: TGTGCCAGCAGCTCCATAGGGGGGGGGATCGGGGAGCTGTTTTTT. Encoded protein: CASSSIGGGIGELFF.

This clonotype was counted between two and nine times. The chain has TRBV12-3 or TRBV12-4 and TRBJ1-2; weak D call: TRBD1 (5 bases). This CDR3 is 13 amino acids long. The V gene lost 3 bases and the J gene lost 4 bases, with 9 bases spanning the gap. CDR3 sequence: CASSFRVAYGYTF. CDR3 coding DNA: TGTGCCAGCAGTTTCAGGGTGGCCTATGGCTACACCTTC.

The rearrangement links TRBV20-1 to TRBJ1-4; no clear D gene. Trimming took off 2 bases at V and 6 bases at J, with 19 bases between the two ends. Germline CDR1 is DFQATT and CDR2 is SNEGSKA (reference sequence). This CDR3 is 16 amino acids long. CDR3 sequence: CSARRIGRERDEKLFF. The CDR3 nucleotides are TGCAGTGCTAGAAGGATAGGAAGGGAAAGGGATGAAAAACTGTTTTTT.

V is TRBV7-2 and J is TRBJ2-2, with a possible D match to TRBD2 (6 bases). Trimming took off 5 bases at V and 0 bases at J, with 13 bases between the two ends. Germline V gene lookup returns CDR1 SGHTA and CDR2 FQGNSA. The CDR3 spans 16 residues. The CDR3 loop reads CASSLRRASNTGELFF. DNA for the CDR3: TGTGCCAGCAGCCTAAGGAGGGCTTCGAACACCGGGGAGCTGTTTTTT.

With regard to this clonotype: An end of the junction differs from the germline gene, which may be a read error. V usage is TRBV7-9 and J usage is TRBJ2-1, with D unresolved. The CDR3 loop spans 16 amino acids. Germline CDR1 reads SEHNR; CDR2 reads FQNEAQ (reference sequence). Here the CDR3 reads CASSTTRILSFNERFF. The CDR3 nucleotides read TGTGCCAGCAGCACAACCCGAATTCTGAGTTTCAATGAGCGGTTCTTC.

The chain has TRBV5-1 and TRBJ2-5; the D call may be TRBD1 or TRBD2 (5 bases each). The CDR3 has 17 residues. Germline values: CDR1 SGHRS, CDR2 YFSETQ. Trimming shortened V by 0 bases and J by 2 bases, and 17 bases separated the two germline ends. The CDR3 region has the DNA TGCGCCAGCAGCTTGGAGCATCCGGGACGATTACAAGAGACCCAGTACTTC. The encoded protein is CASSLEHPGRLQETQYF.

This clonotype was seen a few times. The chain links TRBV6-5 to TRBJ1-2, with D unresolved. V lost 2 bases and J lost 8, with 9 bases in between. Germline V gene sequence: CDR1 MNHEY, CDR2 SVGAGI. There are 12 residues in the CDR3. DNA of the CDR3: TGTGCCAGCAGTTACCGGGGATCCGGCTACACCTTC. Its protein product is CASSYRGSGYTF.

This clonotype appeared many times. This chain uses TRBV5-5 with TRBJ2-1, with 12 bases fitting TRBD1. J gave up 4 bases and V 4 bases, and 3 bases lay outside the gene matches. Per germline, CDR1 SGHKS and CDR2 YYEKEE (reference sequence). The CDR3 loop spans 15 amino acids. The CDR3 DNA reads as TGTGCCAGCAGCCAGGGACAGGGGGCTTACAATGAGCAGTTCTTC. Protein: CASSQGQGAYNEQFF. The full variable domain, with the rest looked up from reference TRBV5-5 and TRBJ2-1, is DAGVTQSPTHLIKTRGQQVTLRCSPISGHKSVSWYQQVLGQGPQFIFQYYEKEERGRGNFPDRFSARQFPNYSSELNVNALLLGDSALYLCASSQGQGAYNEQFFGPGTRLTVL.

This clonotype was seen only once. This chain links TRBV4-1 with TRBJ2-4; perhaps D is TRBD1 or TRBD2 (6 bases each). This CDR3 contains 17 residues. Trimming took 1 base from V and 3 from J, leaving 16 bases between them. CDR1 and CDR2 (germline): MGHRA, YSYEKL. CDR3 DNA: TGCGCCAGCAGCCAAGGGCTTCGGGGGCTAGGCAAAAACATTCAGTACTTC. This encodes CASSQGLRGLGKNIQYF.

This clonotype was counted ten times or more. The rearrangement links TRBV29-1 to TRBJ2-3; D is perhaps TRBD1 (6 bases). V shed 6 bases and J shed 2 bases, with 15 bases lying between them. The CDR3 extends over 14 amino acids. Germline values: CDR1 SQVTM, CDR2 ANQGSEA. The CDR3, as DNA: TGCAGCGTCCCTCCACAGGGTTACACAGATACGCAGTATTTT. Translated: CSVPPQGYTDTQYF.

The chain recombines TRBV10-3 with TRBJ2-1; 8 bases are a match to TRBD2. Germline V gene lookup returns CDR1 ENHRY and CDR2 SYGVKD. V lost 7 bases, J lost 4 bases, and 6 bases stayed unmatched. CDR3 size: 14 residues. CDR3 loop: CAIMKAGEYNEQFF. Written as DNA, the CDR3 is TGTGCCATCATGAAAGCGGGGGAGTACAATGAGCAGTTCTTC.

This chain joins TRBV5-1 and TRBJ2-1; 9 positions match TRBD2. Looked up from germline, CDR1 is SGHRS and CDR2 is YFSETQ. CDR3 length: 19 amino acids. The J segment lost 7 bases and the V segment lost 2 bases, leaving 19 bases of the junction unmatched. The CDR3 DNA reads as TGCGCCAGCAGCTTTGGTCTAGCGGGGCATACCACGCTTAATAATGAGCAGTTCTTC. It specifies CASSFGLAGHTTLNNEQFF.

This clonotype was observed a few times. The chain carries TRBV6-1 and TRBJ1-1; D is perhaps TRBD1 (6 bases). Trimming pared 7 bases from V and 3 bases from J, leaving 15 bases between. The CDR3 extends over 14 amino acids. CDR1 and CDR2 from the germline V gene are MNHNS and SASEGT. Here the CDR3 reads CASTKGGGYTEAFF. The CDR3 DNA reads as TGTGCCAGCACCAAAGGGGGAGGATACACTGAAGCTTTCTTT.

This clonotype was seen more than once but under ten times. The chain joins TRBV27 to TRBJ2-1; 9 nucleotides line up with TRBD2. The V gene end was trimmed by 4 bases and the J gene end by 10 bases; junction bases not matched to a gene: 11. In germline, CDR1 is MNHEY, CDR2 SMNVEV (reference sequence). The CDR3 has 15 residues. The CDR3 DNA is TGTGCCAGCAGTTCACCGGGACTAGCCGTCGGGGAGCAGTTCTTC. This translates into CASSSPGLAVGEQFF.

J is TRBJ2-7 and V is TRBV20-1, with TRBD1 matching over 8 bases. CDR3 length: 14 amino acids. Unmatched junction bases numbered 4, after V lost 0 bases and J lost 3 bases. CDR1 is DFQATT, CDR2 SNEGSKA, per germline (reference sequence). CDR3 sequence reads: CSARDTGTGYEQYF. CDR3 bases: TGCAGTGCTAGAGACACCGGGACAGGCTACGAGCAGTACTTC.

The gene calls are TRBV19 and TRBJ2-7, with D perhaps TRBD1 or TRBD2 (5 bases each). The germline CDR1 and CDR2 sequences are LNHDA and SQIVND (reference sequence). There are 12 residues in the CDR3. V was shortened by 5 bases and J by 5 bases, with 10 bases between the two germline ends. In DNA form, the CDR3 reads TGTGCCAGTAGTGGGGGAATTCACGAGCAGTACTTC. This sequence encodes CASSGGIHEQYF.

The chain carries TRBV12-5 and TRBJ2-7, with D perhaps TRBD1 (6 bases). This CDR3 spans 15 amino acids. The germline V gene has CDR1 LGHNT and CDR2 FRNRAP. V lost 0 bases, J lost 1 base, and 10 bases lay in between. The CDR3 sequence is CASGLVQGFSYEQYF. The CDR3 DNA is TGTGCTAGTGGTTTGGTACAGGGATTTTCCTACGAGCAGTACTTC.

The chain carries TRBV24-1 and TRBJ1-1; D gene ambiguous. Trimming stripped 0 bases from V and 2 bases from J, with 6 bases between. In germline, CDR1 is KGHDR, CDR2 SFDVKD. The CDR3 loop spans 14 amino acids. CDR3 region: CATSDLDGNTEAFF. The DNA of the CDR3 is TGTGCCACCAGTGATTTGGACGGAAACACTGAAGCTTTCTTT.